This is a list of T cell receptor beta chains from one sample in a study of T cells in Graves' hyperthyroidism and ophthalmopathy. TCRdb re-derived calls from the multiplex PCR reads in MiXCR, one entry per CDR3 protein. The sample yields roughly 280,000 distinct CDR3 sequences, about 18% seen once. Sequences were obtained from blood. The origin of the receptors is a woman in her sixties with Graves' ophthalmopathy. The CDR3 runs from the conserved cysteine through the conserved F or W. D genes are given only for firm matches. Expanded clones are given a class, and other clones once, few, many or no size at all.

D gene: TRBD2
clone size: .
V gene: TRBV5-1
J gene: TRBJ2-1
CDR3 protein: CASSPQLAGLYNEQFF
CDR3 DNA: TGTGCCAGCAGCCCGCAGCTAGCGGGGCTATACAATGAGCAGTTCTTC

D gene: TRBD1
clone size: many
V gene: TRBV5-1
J gene: TRBJ1-1
CDR3 protein: CASSLGGTGPTEAFF
CDR3 DNA: TGCGCCAGCAGCTTGGGTGGGACAGGACCCACTGAAGCTTTCTTT

D gene: .
clone size: many
V gene: TRBV6-5
J gene: TRBJ1-1
CDR3 protein: CASSYEQGPQPTEAFF
CDR3 DNA: TGTGCCAGCAGTTACGAGCAGGGGCCTCAGCCCACTGAAGCTTTCTTT

D gene: .
clone size: .
V gene: TRBV19
J gene: TRBJ2-1
CDR3 protein: CASSISVSVQEQFF
CDR3 DNA: TGTGCCAGTAGTATTAGCGTTTCGGTCCAGGAGCAGTTCTTC

D gene: .
clone size: many
V gene: TRBV12-3/TRBV12-4
J gene: TRBJ1-6
CDR3 protein: CASRGPLSPLHF
CDR3 DNA: TGTGCCAGCAGAGGTCCCCTTTCACCCCTCCACTTT

D gene: .
clone size: few
V gene: TRBV6-2/TRBV6-3
J gene: TRBJ1-3
CDR3 protein: CASSPLDHSANTIYF
CDR3 DNA: TGTGCCAGCAGTCCTCTGGACCATTCGGCCAACACCATATATTTT

D gene: .
clone size: .
V gene: TRBV28
J gene: TRBJ2-7
CDR3 protein: CASSFAGRAYEQYF
CDR3 DNA: TGTGCCAGCAGTTTTGCGGGACGGGCCTACGAGCAGTACTTC

D gene: .
clone size: many
V gene: TRBV20-1
J gene: TRBJ2-1
CDR3 protein: CSARDTSSSYNEQFF
CDR3 DNA: TGCAGTGCTAGAGATACTTCCAGCTCCTACAATGAGCAGTTCTTC

D gene: .
clone size: many
V gene: TRBV11-2
J gene: TRBJ2-5
CDR3 protein: CASSLVLDGETQYF
CDR3 DNA: TGTGCCAGCAGCTTAGTCCTGGACGGAGAGACCCAGTACTTC

D gene: .
clone size: few
V gene: TRBV4-2
J gene: TRBJ2-1
CDR3 protein: CASSRALGEQFF
CDR3 DNA: TGTGCCAGCAGCCGAGCTTTGGGTGAGCAGTTCTTC

D gene: .
clone size: few
V gene: TRBV7-2
J gene: TRBJ1-2
CDR3 protein: CASSLNMRGGYTF
CDR3 DNA: TGTGCCAGCAGCTTAAACATGAGGGGTGGCTACACCTTC

D gene: .
clone size: .
V gene: TRBV9
J gene: TRBJ2-7
CDR3 protein: CASSVVGGAPGEQYF
CDR3 DNA: TGTGCCAGCAGCGTAGTGGGGGGTGCCCCTGGCGAGCAGTACTTC

D gene: TRBD1
clone size: many
V gene: TRBV5-1
J gene: TRBJ2-5
CDR3 protein: CASSWDSQETQYF
CDR3 DNA: TGCGCCAGCAGCTGGGACAGCCAAGAGACCCAGTACTTC

D gene: TRBD2
clone size: .
V gene: TRBV19
J gene: TRBJ2-2
CDR3 protein: CASKSLAGNTNTGELFF
CDR3 DNA: TGTGCCAGTAAGTCTCTAGCGGGAAACACGAACACCGGGGAGCTGTTTTTT

D gene: .
clone size: .
V gene: TRBV20-1
J gene: TRBJ1-2
CDR3 protein: CSASPGHYGYTF
CDR3 DNA: TGCAGTGCTAGCCCAGGACACTATGGCTACACCTTC

D gene: TRBD1
clone size: .
V gene: TRBV5-1
J gene: TRBJ2-7
CDR3 protein: CASSLGVIGTGGSYEQYF
CDR3 DNA: TGCGCCAGCAGCTTGGGAGTTATAGGGACAGGGGGATCCTACGAGCAGTACTTC

D gene: TRBD1
clone size: many
V gene: TRBV18
J gene: TRBJ1-1
CDR3 protein: CASSPMRDSLEAFF
CDR3 DNA: TGTGCCAGCTCACCAATGAGGGACAGCCTTGAAGCTTTCTTT

D gene: .
clone size: few
V gene: TRBV19
J gene: TRBJ2-1
CDR3 protein: CASSGGRDDSYFNEQFF
CDR3 DNA: TGTGCCAGTAGTGGGGGAAGAGACGATTCCTATTTCAATGAGCAGTTCTTC

D gene: .
clone size: .
V gene: TRBV4-3
J gene: TRBJ2-3
CDR3 protein: CASSLAGVADTQYF
CDR3 DNA: TGCGCCAGCAGCCTGGCGGGTGTAGCAGATACGCAGTATTTT

D gene: .
clone size: .
V gene: TRBV3-1
J gene: TRBJ2-7
CDR3 protein: CASSQDGGLVREQYF
CDR3 DNA: TGTGCCAGCAGCCAAGATGGAGGGCTCGTGCGGGAGCAGTACTTC

D gene: .
clone size: many
V gene: TRBV5-1
J gene: TRBJ2-5
CDR3 protein: CASSGAGTSQETQYF
CDR3 DNA: TGCGCCAGCAGCGGAGCCGGGACAAGTCAAGAGACCCAGTACTTC

D gene: .
clone size: many
V gene: TRBV12-3/TRBV12-4
J gene: TRBJ2-7
CDR3 protein: CASSEKTGRSYEQYF
CDR3 DNA: TGTGCCAGCAGTGAAAAGACAGGCCGCTCCTACGAGCAGTACTTC